The TCR beta chain described here comes from a study of blood T cell repertoires in COVID-19. About the research overall: Samples of COVID-19 (acute and convalescent) were obtained from the United States, Italy and Spain. From T cells, B-cell-depleted T cells, or PBMCs came the material, which was cDNA or gDNA.

Per the study methods: Amplification of reference gene primers was used by the study to estimate nucleated cell counts. Only in-frame clones appear in the TCRdb table, and some are missing; sequencing was by immunoSEQ multiplex PCR. V and J calls and clone size are copied from that table; D and trimming were computed from the DNA. The table has more than 50,000 clones, approximately 85% seen once. The CDR3 consists of 12 residues. Germline lookup yields CDR1 SEHNR and CDR2 FQNEAQ (reference sequence). The V gene lost 8 bases and the J gene lost 5 bases, with 10 bases spanning the gap. Sequencing used peripheral blood. The genes are TRBV7-9 and TRBJ1-5; D unclear. The source of this sequence is a human donor in a cohort sampled during active COVID-19. In DNA form, the CDR3 reads TGTGCCAGCCAGAGCGGGGATCAGCCCCAGCATTTT. Protein product: CASQSGDQPQHF.